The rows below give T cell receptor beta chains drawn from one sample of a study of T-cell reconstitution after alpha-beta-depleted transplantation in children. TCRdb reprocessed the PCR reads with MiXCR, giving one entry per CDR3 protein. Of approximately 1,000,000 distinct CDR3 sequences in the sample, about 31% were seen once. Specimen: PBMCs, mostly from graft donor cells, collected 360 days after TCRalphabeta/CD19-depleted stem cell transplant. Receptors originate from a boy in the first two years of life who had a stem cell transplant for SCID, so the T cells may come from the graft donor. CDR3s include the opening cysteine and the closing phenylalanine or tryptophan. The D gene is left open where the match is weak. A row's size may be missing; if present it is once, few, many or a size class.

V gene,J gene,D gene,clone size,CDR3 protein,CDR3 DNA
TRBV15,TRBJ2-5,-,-,CATSRDGTEETQYF,TGTGCCACCAGCAGAGATGGGACTGAAGAGACCCAGTACTTC
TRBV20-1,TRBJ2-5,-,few,CSARFLGEETQYF,TGCAGTGCTAGGTTCCTCGGGGAGGAGACCCAGTACTTC
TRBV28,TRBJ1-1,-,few,CASSLGRNEAFF,TGTGCCAGCAGTTTGGGCAGGAATGAAGCTTTCTTT
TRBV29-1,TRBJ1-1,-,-,CSSTLGRATEAFF,TGCAGCTCAACCTTGGGACGGGCCACTGAAGCTTTCTTT
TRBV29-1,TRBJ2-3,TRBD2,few,CSVDLAGGVDTQYF,TGCAGCGTTGATCTTGCGGGGGGTGTCGATACGCAGTATTTT
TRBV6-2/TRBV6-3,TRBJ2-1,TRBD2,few,CASSPWGLAGSSEQFF,TGTGCCAGCAGTCCTTGGGGGCTAGCGGGAAGTAGTGAGCAGTTCTTC
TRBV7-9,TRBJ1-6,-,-,CASSRDQGSPLHF,TGTGCCAGCAGCCGCGATCAGGGTTCACCCCTCCACTTT
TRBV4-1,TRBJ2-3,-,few,CASSQGDGAGRTDTQYF,TGCGCCAGCAGCCAAGGTGACGGGGCCGGTCGTACAGATACGCAGTATTTT
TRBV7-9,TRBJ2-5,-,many,CASSLVGQSQETQYF,TGTGCCAGCAGCTTGGTAGGGCAGAGTCAAGAGACCCAGTACTTC
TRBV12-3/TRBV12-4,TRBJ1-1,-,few,CASSLAGRFTEAFF,TGTGCCAGCAGTTTAGCGGGGCGGTTTACTGAAGCTTTCTTT
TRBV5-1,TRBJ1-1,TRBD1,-,CASSLVDHVGDRDAFF,TGCGCCAGCAGCTTGGTTGATCATGTCGGGGACAGGGACGCATTCTTT
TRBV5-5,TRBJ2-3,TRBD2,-,CASSLSQRGYTDTQYF,TGTGCCAGCAGCTTGAGCCAGCGGGGATACACAGATACGCAGTATTTT
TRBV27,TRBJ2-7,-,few,CASSGVPGYEQYF,TGTGCCAGCAGTGGGGTCCCGGGCTACGAGCAGTACTTC
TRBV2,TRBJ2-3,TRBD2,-,CASSDAVAGGTDTQYF,TGTGCCAGCAGTGACGCCGTAGCGGGGGGCACAGATACGCAGTATTTT
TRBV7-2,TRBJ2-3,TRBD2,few,CASSSSGGPQDTQYF,TGTGCCAGCAGCTCGAGCGGGGGCCCTCAGGATACGCAGTATTTT